In its sample, the clone carrying this T cell receptor (beta chain) was seen once. Time point: week 3, after first cycle of checkpoint inhibitor. Patients had no prior systemic cancer treatment, immunosuppressants or other active cancers. The data stem from a study of blood T cell dynamics during melanoma immunotherapy. Study information: Metastatic melanoma patients received first-line pembrolizumab or nivolumab plus ipilimumab.

The J segment lost 2 bases and the V segment lost 4 bases, leaving 5 bases of the junction unmatched. CDR3 length: 16 amino acids. Germline V gene lookup returns CDR1 SGHRS and CDR2 YFSETQ. Every bulk PBMC sample received the same 350 ng of DNA. Produced via immunoSEQ multiplex PCR; TCRdb's table is partial and in-frame only. The sample contains 9,600 or so clones, about 85% of which appear only once. The sequencing used blood, collected from a patient treated with checkpoint blockade. The rearrangement joins TRBV5-1 to TRBJ2-3; 12 positions match TRBD2. This receptor was obtained from a human donor with melanoma. CDR3 bases: TGCGCCAGCAGCGTCCCTAGCGGGGGGGACACAGATACGCAGTATTTT. This encodes CASSVPSGGDTDTQYF.